Shown below are 14 T cell receptor beta chains from a single sample sequenced in a study of T-cell reconstitution after alpha-beta-depleted transplantation in children. The library targeted TCRbeta and was prepared with unique molecular identifiers. TCRdb reprocessed the PCR reads with MiXCR, giving one entry per CDR3 protein. The table has about 240,000 distinct CDR3 sequences, over 20% seen once. Sequencing used PBMCs, obtained before TCRalphabeta/CD19-depleted stem cell transplant. The origin of the receptors is a girl aged 2-10 years with Fanconi anemia, due to receive a stem cell transplant.

This clonotype was picked up a small number of times. This sequence joins TRBV7-6 and TRBJ2-1, with unresolved D. This CDR3 is built from 12 residues. V gave up 3 bases and J gave up 9 bases, with 9 bases separating them. Germline CDR1 SGHVS, CDR2 FNYEAQ. The CDR3 here is CASSLGDLEQFF. The CDR3 nucleotides are TGTGCCAGCAGCTTGGGCGATCTTGAGCAGTTCTTC.

This chain uses TRBV12-5 with TRBJ2-7; tentatively, D is TRBD1 or TRBD2 (5 bases each). CDR3 size: 13 residues. Trimming pared 3 bases from V and 7 bases from J, leaving 13 bases between. Germline V gene lookup returns CDR1 LGHNT and CDR2 FRNRAP. The CDR3 sequence: CASGLSGTGEQYF. In nucleotides, the CDR3 is TGTGCTAGTGGTTTATCAGGGACGGGGGAGCAGTACTTC.

This clonotype was picked up many times. The chain is built from TRBV20-1 and TRBJ2-5, with D possibly being TRBD2 (5 bases). Germline V lookup: CDR1 DFQATT, CDR2 SNEGSKA (reference sequence). V was trimmed by 3 bases and J by 0 bases, leaving 8 bases between them. The CDR3 is 13 residues long. CDR3 amino acids: CSASGNYQETQYF. CDR3 nucleotides: TGCAGTGCTAGCGGGAACTACCAAGAGACCCAGTACTTC.

The rearrangement joins TRBV12-3 or TRBV12-4 to TRBJ1-5, with TRBD1 identical over 8 bases. Trimming took 5 bases from V and 2 from J; bases not matched to a gene: 5. This CDR3 spans 15 amino acids. CDR3 bases: TGTGCCAGCAGTCCCAGGGGGCTTGGCAATCAGCCCCAGCATTTT. Translating it yields CASSPRGLGNQPQHF.

J is TRBJ1-1 and V is TRBV5-1, with D possibly TRBD1 on 5 matching bases. V lost 8 bases, J lost 1 base, and 12 bases lay in between. The CDR3 spans 13 residues. The germline gives CDR1 SGHRS, CDR2 YFSETQ. In nucleotides, the CDR3 is TGCGCCAGTGCGGGACCTTCGAACACTGAAGCTTTCTTT. Protein sequence: CASAGPSNTEAFF.

This chain connects TRBV6-2 or TRBV6-3 to TRBJ2-1; 14 bases align to TRBD2. This CDR3 is built from 14 residues. The germline V gene encodes CDR1 MNHEY and CDR2 SVGEGT. V lost 0 bases, J lost 14 bases, and 3 bases stayed unmatched. Here the CDR3 DNA reads TGTGCCAGCAGTTACTCGGGACTAGCGGGAGCGGAGTTCTTC. Amino acids: CASSYSGLAGAEFF.

This clonotype turned up a few times. The genes are TRBV29-1 and TRBJ1-1; D remains unclear. CDR3 length: 13 amino acids. Germline CDR1 is SQVTM and CDR2 is ANQGSEA. Trimming stripped 2 bases from V and 1 base from J, with 8 bases between. CDR3 in amino acids: CSVERATNTEAFF. The CDR3 bases are TGCAGCGTTGAAAGGGCAACGAACACTGAAGCTTTCTTT.

This clonotype was recorded many times. V usage is TRBV9 and J usage is TRBJ2-3; 10 bases match TRBD1. CDR3 size: 15 residues. Germline loops: CDR1 SGDLS, CDR2 YYNGEE. Unmatched junction bases numbered 4, after V lost 3 bases and J lost 3 bases. CDR3 in amino acids: CASSATGGRTDTQYF. As DNA, the CDR3 is TGTGCCAGCAGCGCGACAGGGGGCCGGACAGATACGCAGTATTTT.

The gene calls are TRBV5-1 and TRBJ2-5, with TRBD2 matching 14 bases. CDR1 is SGHRS, CDR2 YFSETQ, per germline. J lost 5 bases, V lost 4 bases, and 7 bases had no gene match. The CDR3 has 16 residues. The DNA of the CDR3 is TGCGCCAGCAGCCGAGGGACTAGCGGGGGAGAGGAGACCCAGTACTTC. It codes for CASSRGTSGGEETQYF.

This sequence joins TRBV29-1 and TRBJ2-7, with 9 bases fitting TRBD1. The V and J ends lost 5 bases and 4 bases, in that order; junction bases with no gene match: 9. Germline-derived CDR1 and CDR2 are SQVTM and ANQGSEA. The CDR3 length is 14 residues. CDR3 in DNA: TGCAGCGTTAAAAACAGGGGGCTGAAGTACGAGCAGTACTTC. It encodes CSVKNRGLKYEQYF.

This clonotype was counted many times. V gene TRBV7-2 combines with J gene TRBJ1-1; TRBD1 might be the D (5 bases). The CDR3 extends over 15 amino acids. Germline V CDR1 and CDR2: SGHTA, FQGNSA. Trimming shortened V by 0 bases and J by 4 bases, and 12 bases separated the two germline ends. The CDR3 DNA sequence: TGTGCCAGCAGCTTAGCTCGTCAGGGAGGCACTGAAGCTTTCTTT. Its translation: CASSLARQGGTEAFF.

The chain links TRBV6-4 to TRBJ1-5; D gene uncertain. The ends were cut back, 8 bases at V and 5 bases at J, with 10 bases in the middle. This CDR3 spans 12 amino acids. The germline V gene encodes CDR1 MRHNA and CDR2 SNTAGT. CDR3 sequence (DNA): TGTGCCAGCGTCAGGAGTCATCAGCCCCAGCATTTT. Translated, it gives CASVRSHQPQHF.

A few counts support this clonotype. The genes are TRBV20-1 and TRBJ2-1; the match to TRBD2 covers 7 bases. The CDR3 runs to 16 residues. Germline trimming cut 2 bases from V and 10 bases from J; bases unmatched to any gene: 17. The V gene's germline CDR1 is DFQATT and CDR2 SNEGSKA (reference sequence). The CDR3 reads CSARYDWTSVSLEQFF. The CDR3 DNA sequence: TGCAGTGCTAGATATGATTGGACTAGTGTGAGTTTGGAGCAGTTCTTC.

The J gene is TRBJ1-1, the V gene TRBV29-1; D not resolved. Per germline, CDR1 SQVTM and CDR2 ANQGSEA. The CDR3 runs 12 residues. The V gene lost 6 bases and the J gene lost 1 base, with 9 bases spanning the gap. The CDR3 loop reads CSVIPENTEAFF. The CDR3, as DNA: TGCAGCGTGATTCCAGAGAACACTGAAGCTTTCTTT.